This T cell receptor (beta chain) originates from a study of beta chain features in type 1 diabetes. Study-wide results and limits: High-TCR-expressing cells could be over-represented by cDNA sequencing.

Of the isolated RNA, all was reverse transcribed, and so the sequenced material was expressed TCRB transcripts. Method: immunoSEQ multiplex PCR; TCRdb's copy keeps in-frame clones and lacks some. Found here are fewer than 350,000 clones, 8% of them singletons; the top ten hold 1%. Looked up from germline, CDR1 is SNHLY and CDR2 is FYNNEI. The CDR3 contains 14 residues. On this clone: Antigen specificity is unknown. An end of the junction does not agree with germline; a read error may underlie this.

The source is a woman under 30 in good health. The rearrangement links TRBV2 to TRBJ1-3; the match to TRBD1 covers 7 bases. Material: central memory CD4+ T cells from blood. The chain's CDR3 is CASREGQAGNTIYF. DNA for the CDR3: TGTGCCAGCAGGGAAGGACAGGCTGGAAACACCATATATTTT.